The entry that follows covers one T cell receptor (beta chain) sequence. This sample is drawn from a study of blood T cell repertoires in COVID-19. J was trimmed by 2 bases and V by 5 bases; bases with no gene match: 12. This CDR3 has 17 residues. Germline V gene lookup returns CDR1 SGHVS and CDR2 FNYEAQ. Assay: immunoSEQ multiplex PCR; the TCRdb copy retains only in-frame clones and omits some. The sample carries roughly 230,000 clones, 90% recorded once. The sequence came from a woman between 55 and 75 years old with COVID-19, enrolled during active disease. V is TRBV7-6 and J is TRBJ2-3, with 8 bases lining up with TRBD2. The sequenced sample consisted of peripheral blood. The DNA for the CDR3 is TGTGCCAGCAGCACCCCAGCGGGGGTGAGAACCACAGATACGCAGTATTTT. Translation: CASSTPAGVRTTDTQYF.